The following is a T cell receptor (beta chain) sequence with its context. Trimming stripped 7 bases from V and 5 bases from J, with 16 bases between. CDR3 size: 14 residues. From germline, CDR1 is SGHRS and CDR2 YFSETQ. This entry comes from a study of control samples from healthy donors and cancer patients. Generated by immunoSEQ multiplex PCR, the TCRdb table keeps only in-frame clones and is missing some. The sample consists of about 57,000 clones, around 93% of them appearing once. This chain links TRBV5-1 with TRBJ1-3; D remains unclear. Sequenced: PBMCs. The clonotype originates from a man in his thirties or forties with colorectal cancer. CDR3 nucleotide sequence: TGCGCCAGCCCTTGTTTGGGGTTAAGAAACACCATATATTTT. It encodes CASPCLGLRNTIYF.